This T cell receptor (beta chain) is from a study of blood T cell repertoires in COVID-19. V trimming: 4 bases; J trimming: 11 bases; junction bases outside the gene matches: 5. The CDR3 runs to 12 residues. CDR1 and CDR2 (germline): SGHAT, FQNNGV. The table came from immunoSEQ multiplex PCR; TCRdb's copy has only in-frame clones and leaves some out. The sample has roughly 230,000 clones, about 88% seen once. The gene calls are TRBV11-2 and TRBJ1-2; 9 positions agree with TRBD1. Input material: PBMCs or T cells enriched from blood (not recorded which). This TCR was recovered from a woman aged 45-60 years who had been exposed to COVID-19. The CDR3 DNA reads TGTGCCAGCAGCTCTAGGGGACAGGGTTACACCTTC. It is translated as CASSSRGQGYTF.